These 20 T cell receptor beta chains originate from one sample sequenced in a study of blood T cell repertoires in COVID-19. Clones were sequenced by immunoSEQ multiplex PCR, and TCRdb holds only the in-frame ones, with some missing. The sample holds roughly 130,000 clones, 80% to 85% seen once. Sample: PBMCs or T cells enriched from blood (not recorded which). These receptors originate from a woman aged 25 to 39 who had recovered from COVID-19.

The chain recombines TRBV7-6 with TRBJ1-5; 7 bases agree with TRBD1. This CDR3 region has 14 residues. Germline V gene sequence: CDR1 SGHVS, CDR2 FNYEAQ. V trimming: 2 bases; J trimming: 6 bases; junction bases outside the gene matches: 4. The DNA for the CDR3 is TGTGCCAGCAGCTTAAGACAGGGCGGTCAGCCCCAGCATTTT. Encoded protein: CASSLRQGGQPQHF. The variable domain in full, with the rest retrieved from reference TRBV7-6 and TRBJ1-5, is GAGVSQSPRYKVTKRGQDVALRCDPISGHVSLYWYRQALGQGPEFLTYFNYEAQQDKSGLPNDRFSAERPEGSISTLTIQRTEQRDSAMYRCASSLRQGGQPQHFGDGTRLSIL.

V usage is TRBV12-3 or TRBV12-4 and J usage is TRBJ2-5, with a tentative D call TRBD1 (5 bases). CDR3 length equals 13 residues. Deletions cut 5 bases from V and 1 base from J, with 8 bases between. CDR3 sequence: CASSRQGQETQYF. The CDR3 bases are TGTGCCAGCAGTCGGCAGGGCCAAGAGACCCAGTACTTC.

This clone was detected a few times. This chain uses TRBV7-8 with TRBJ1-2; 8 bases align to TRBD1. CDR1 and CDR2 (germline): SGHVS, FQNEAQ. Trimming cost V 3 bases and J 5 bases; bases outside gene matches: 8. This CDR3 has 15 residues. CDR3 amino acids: CASSLATGTGYGYTF. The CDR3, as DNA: TGTGCCAGCAGCTTGGCAACCGGGACAGGATATGGCTACACCTTC.

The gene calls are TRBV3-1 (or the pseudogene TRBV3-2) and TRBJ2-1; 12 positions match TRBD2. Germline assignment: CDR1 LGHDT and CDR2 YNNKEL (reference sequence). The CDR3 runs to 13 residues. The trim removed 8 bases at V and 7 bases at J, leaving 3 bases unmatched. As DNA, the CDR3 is TGTGCCAGCGGACTAGCGGGAACGAATGAGCAGTTCTTC. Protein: CASGLAGTNEQFF.

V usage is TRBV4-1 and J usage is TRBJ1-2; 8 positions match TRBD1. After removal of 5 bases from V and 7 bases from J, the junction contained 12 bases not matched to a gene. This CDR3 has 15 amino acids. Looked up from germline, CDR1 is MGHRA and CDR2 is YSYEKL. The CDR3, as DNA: TGCGCCAGCAGCTTTCCGGACAGGGAACTCTCTGGCTACACCTTC. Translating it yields CASSFPDRELSGYTF.

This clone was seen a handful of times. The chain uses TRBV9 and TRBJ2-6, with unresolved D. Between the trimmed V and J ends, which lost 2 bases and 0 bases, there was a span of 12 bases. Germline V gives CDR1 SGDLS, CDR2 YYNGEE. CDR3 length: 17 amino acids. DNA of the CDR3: TGTGCCAGCAGCGTCATAACAGCACACTCTGGGGCCAACGTCCTGACTTTC. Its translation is CASSVITAHSGANVLTF. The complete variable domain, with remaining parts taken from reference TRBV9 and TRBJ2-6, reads DSGVTQTPKHLITATGQRVTLRCSPRSGDLSVYWYQQSLDQGLQFLIQYYNGEERAKGNILERFSAQQFPDLHSELNLSSLELGDSALYFCASSVITAHSGANVLTFGAGSRLTVL.

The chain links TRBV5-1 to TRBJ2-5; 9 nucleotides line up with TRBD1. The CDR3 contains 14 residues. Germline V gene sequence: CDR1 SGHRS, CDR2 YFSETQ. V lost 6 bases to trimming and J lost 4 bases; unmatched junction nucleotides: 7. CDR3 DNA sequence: TGCGCCAGCACCATGGGGACAGGGCTAGAGACCCAGTACTTC. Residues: CASTMGTGLETQYF.

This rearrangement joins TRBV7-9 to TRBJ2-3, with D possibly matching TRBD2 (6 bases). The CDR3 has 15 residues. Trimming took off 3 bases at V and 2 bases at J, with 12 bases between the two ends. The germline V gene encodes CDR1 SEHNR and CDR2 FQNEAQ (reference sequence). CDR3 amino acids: CASSFLGTFTDTQYF. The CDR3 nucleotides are TGTGCCAGCAGCTTCCTAGGGACTTTCACAGATACGCAGTATTTT.

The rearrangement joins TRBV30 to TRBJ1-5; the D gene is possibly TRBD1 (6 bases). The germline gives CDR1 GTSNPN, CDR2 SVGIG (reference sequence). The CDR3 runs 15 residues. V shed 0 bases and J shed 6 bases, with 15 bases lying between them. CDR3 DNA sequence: TGTGCCTGGAGTGTATCGTTGAGGGGGACTCAGCCCCAGCATTTT. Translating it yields CAWSVSLRGTQPQHF.

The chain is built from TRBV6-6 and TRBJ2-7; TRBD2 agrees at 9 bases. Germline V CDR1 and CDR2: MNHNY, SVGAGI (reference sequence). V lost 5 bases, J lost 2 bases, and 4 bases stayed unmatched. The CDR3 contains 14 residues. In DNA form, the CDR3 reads TGTGCCAGCAGTCCGACTAGCGGACCCTACGAGCAGTACTTC. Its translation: CASSPTSGPYEQYF.

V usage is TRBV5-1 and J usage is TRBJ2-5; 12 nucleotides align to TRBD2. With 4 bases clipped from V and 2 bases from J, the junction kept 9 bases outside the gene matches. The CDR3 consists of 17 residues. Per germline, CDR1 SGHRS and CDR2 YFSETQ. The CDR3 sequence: CASSRTSGKSSQETQYF. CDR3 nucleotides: TGCGCCAGCAGCCGGACTAGCGGGAAAAGTTCGCAAGAGACCCAGTACTTC.

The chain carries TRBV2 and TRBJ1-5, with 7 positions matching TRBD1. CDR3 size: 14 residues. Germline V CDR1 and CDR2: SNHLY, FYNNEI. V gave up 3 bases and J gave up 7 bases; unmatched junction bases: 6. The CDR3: CASSDRQGLQPQHF. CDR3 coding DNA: TGTGCCAGCAGTGATAGACAGGGTCTACAGCCCCAGCATTTT.

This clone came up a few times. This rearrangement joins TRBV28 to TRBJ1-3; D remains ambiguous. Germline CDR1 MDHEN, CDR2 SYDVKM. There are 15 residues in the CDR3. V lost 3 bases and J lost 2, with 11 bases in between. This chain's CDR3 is CASSFRFAPGNTIYF. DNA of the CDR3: TGTGCCAGCAGTTTTCGGTTCGCCCCTGGAAACACCATATATTTT.

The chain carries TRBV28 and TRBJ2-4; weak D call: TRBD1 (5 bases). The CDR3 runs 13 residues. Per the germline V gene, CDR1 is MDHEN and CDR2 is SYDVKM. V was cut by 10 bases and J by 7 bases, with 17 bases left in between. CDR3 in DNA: TGTGCCACCACCCTCAGGGCCGTTAACATTCAGTACTTC. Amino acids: CATTLRAVNIQYF.

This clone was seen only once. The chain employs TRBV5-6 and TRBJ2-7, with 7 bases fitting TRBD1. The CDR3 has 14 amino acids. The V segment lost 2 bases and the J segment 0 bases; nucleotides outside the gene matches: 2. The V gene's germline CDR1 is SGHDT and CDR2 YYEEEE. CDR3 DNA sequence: TGTGCCAGCAGCTTCGACAGGGTCTCCTACGAGCAGTACTTC. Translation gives CASSFDRVSYEQYF.

In DNA, the CDR3 is TGTGCCAGCAGTCGGGGGGCGAGTAATTCACCCCTCCACTTT. It is translated as CASSRGASNSPLHF. The chain has TRBV25-1 and TRBJ1-6; D possibly corresponds to TRBD1 (6 bases). CDR3 size: 14 residues. CDR1 MGHDK and CDR2 SYGVNS come from the germline V gene. V was shortened by 5 bases and J by 6 bases, with 11 bases between the two germline ends.

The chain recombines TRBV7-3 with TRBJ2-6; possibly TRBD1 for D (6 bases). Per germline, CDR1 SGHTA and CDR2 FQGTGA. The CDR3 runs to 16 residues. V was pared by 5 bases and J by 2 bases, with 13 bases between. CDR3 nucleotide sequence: TGTGCCAGCAGCCCACAGGGTTCCCCTGGGGCCAACGTCCTGACTTTC. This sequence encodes CASSPQGSPGANVLTF.

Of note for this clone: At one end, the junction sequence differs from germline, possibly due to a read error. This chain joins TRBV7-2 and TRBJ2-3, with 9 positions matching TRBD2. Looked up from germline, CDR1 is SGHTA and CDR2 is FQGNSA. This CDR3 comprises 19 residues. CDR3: CASSLAPTGFGTSKDTQYF. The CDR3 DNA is TGTGCCAGCAGCTTAGCCCCGACAGGATTTGGGACTAGCAAAGATACGCAGTATTTT.

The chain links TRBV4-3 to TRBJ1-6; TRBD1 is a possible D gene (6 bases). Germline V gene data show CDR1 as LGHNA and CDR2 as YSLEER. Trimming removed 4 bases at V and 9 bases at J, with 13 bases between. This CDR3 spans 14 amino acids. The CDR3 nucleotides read TGCGCCAGCAGCCGCTTACAGGGCGGTTCACCCCTCCACTTT. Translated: CASSRLQGGSPLHF.

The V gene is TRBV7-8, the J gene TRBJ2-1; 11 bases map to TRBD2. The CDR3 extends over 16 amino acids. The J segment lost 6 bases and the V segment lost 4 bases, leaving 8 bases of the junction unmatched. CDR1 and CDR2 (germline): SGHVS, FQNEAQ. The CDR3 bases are TGTGCCAGCAGCTCCCTAGCGGGAGGTCTAGCCAATGAGCAGTTCTTC. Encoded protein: CASSSLAGGLANEQFF.